The following is a TCR beta chain sequence with its context. The antigen is not known. This entry belongs to a study of cytomegalovirus exposure and HLA in healthy donors. General study results and limits: Specificity for CMV antigens was confirmed in vitro for three of the CMV-associated chains. Serostatus for CMV was the only available immune exposure information.

Germline lookup yields CDR1 LNHNV and CDR2 YYDKDF (reference sequence). The CDR3 runs to 14 residues. V lost 4 bases and J lost 5, with 14 bases in between. PCR involved 60 Vbeta and 13 Jbeta primers. Sequenced by immunoSEQ multiplex PCR; TCRdb stores in-frame clones only, minus some. The sample consists of 35,000 to 45,000 clones, over 60% of them appearing once. The chain couples TRBV15 to TRBJ1-1; no clear D. Sequencing was carried out using PBMCs. This TCR derives from a man between 25 and 39 years old in good health and CMV-seronegative. This chain's CDR3 is CATSTSPADTEAFF. CDR3 DNA sequence: TGTGCCACCAGCACTTCCCCGGCGGATACTGAAGCTTTCTTT.